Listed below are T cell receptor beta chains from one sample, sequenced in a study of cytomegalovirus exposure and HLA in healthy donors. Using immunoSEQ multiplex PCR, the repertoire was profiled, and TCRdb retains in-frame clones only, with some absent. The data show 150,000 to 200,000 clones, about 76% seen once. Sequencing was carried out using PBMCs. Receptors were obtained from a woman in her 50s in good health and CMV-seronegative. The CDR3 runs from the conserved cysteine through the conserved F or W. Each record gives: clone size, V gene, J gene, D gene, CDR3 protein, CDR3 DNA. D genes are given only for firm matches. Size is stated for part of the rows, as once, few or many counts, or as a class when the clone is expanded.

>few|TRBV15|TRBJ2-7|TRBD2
CATSRGGGGPYEQYF
TGTGCCACCAGCAGAGGTGGCGGGGGACCCTACGAGCAGTACTTC
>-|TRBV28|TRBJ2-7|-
CASSSGLREQYF
TGTGCCAGCAGTTCTGGACTGCGGGAGCAGTACTTC
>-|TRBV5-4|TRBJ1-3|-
CASKTDPSSGNTIYF
TGTGCCAGCAAAACAGACCCAAGCTCTGGAAACACCATATATTTT
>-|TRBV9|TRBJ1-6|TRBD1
CASSPRTGNSPLHF
TGTGCCAGCAGCCCGCGGACAGGGAATTCACCCCTCCACTTT
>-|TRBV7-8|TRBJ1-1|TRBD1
CASSSRQGVLNTEAFF
TGTGCCAGCAGCTCCCGACAGGGGGTCCTGAACACTGAAGCTTTCTTT
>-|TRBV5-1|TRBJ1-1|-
CASSLTTGASTEAFF
TGCGCCAGCAGCTTGACAACTGGGGCTAGTACTGAAGCTTTCTTT
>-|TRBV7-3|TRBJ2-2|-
CASSLKRSGAGELFF
TGTGCCAGCAGCCTCAAAAGGTCCGGGGCCGGGGAGCTGTTTTTT
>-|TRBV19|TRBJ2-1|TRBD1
CASSIVWDRIYNEQFF
TGTGCCAGTAGTATTGTTTGGGACAGGATTTACAATGAGCAGTTCTTC
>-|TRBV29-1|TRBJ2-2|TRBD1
CSVEIQGKPGELFF
TGCAGCGTTGAAATACAGGGGAAGCCCGGGGAGCTGTTTTTT
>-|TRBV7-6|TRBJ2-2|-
CASSTARDKGNTGELFF
TGTGCCAGCAGCACCGCCCGGGACAAGGGGAACACCGGGGAGCTGTTTTTT
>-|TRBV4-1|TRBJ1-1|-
CASRPTGRTEAFF
TGCGCCAGCAGGCCTACAGGGCGCACTGAAGCTTTCTTT
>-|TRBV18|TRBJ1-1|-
CASSPPLRVAEAFF
TGTGCCAGCTCACCACCGTTGAGGGTAGCTGAAGCTTTCTTT
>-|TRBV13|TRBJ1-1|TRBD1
CASSWAGTGGVWTAPNTEAFF
TGTGCCAGCAGCTGGGCCGGGACAGGGGGCGTGTGGACCGCTCCGAACACTGAAGCTTTCTTT
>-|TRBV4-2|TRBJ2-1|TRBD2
CASSQVASGMSSYNEQFF
TGTGCCAGCAGCCAAGTGGCTAGCGGGATGAGCTCCTACAATGAGCAGTTCTTC
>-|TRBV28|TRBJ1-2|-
CASSLKDKTGYTF
TGTGCCAGCAGTTTAAAGGACAAGACCGGCTACACCTTC
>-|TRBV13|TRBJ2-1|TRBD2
CASSSLASDYNEQFF
TGTGCCAGCAGCTCACTAGCGTCGGACTACAATGAGCAGTTCTTC
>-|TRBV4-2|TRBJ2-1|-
CASTGDYNEQFF
TGTGCCAGTACAGGAGACTACAATGAGCAGTTCTTC
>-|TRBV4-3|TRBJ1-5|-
CASSQVWGTNQPQHF
TGCGCCAGCAGCCAAGTCTGGGGGACTAATCAGCCCCAGCATTTT
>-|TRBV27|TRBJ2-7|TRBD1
CASSFYRGAYEQYF
TGTGCCAGCAGTTTTTACAGGGGGGCCTACGAGCAGTACTTC
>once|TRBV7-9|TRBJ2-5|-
CASSFRDSRETQYF
TGTGCCAGCAGCTTCCGGGATTCTCGAGAGACCCAGTACTTC
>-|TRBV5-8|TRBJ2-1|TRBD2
CASSLGLAEYNEQFF
TGTGCCAGCAGCTTGGGACTAGCAGAATACAATGAGCAGTTCTTC
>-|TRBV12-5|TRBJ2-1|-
CASGLGVSSRDEQFF
TGTGCTAGTGGTTTGGGAGTATCGAGCAGGGATGAGCAGTTCTTC
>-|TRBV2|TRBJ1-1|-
CASSGTRELNTEAFF
TGTGCCAGCAGTGGGACCCGGGAGCTAAACACTGAAGCTTTCTTT
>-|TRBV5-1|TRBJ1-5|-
CASSPGHTSNQPQHF
TGCGCCAGCAGCCCTGGACATACGTCAAATCAGCCCCAGCATTTT
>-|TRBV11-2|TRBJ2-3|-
CASSHGGDTQYF
TGTGCCAGCAGTCATGGGGGGGATACGCAGTATTTT
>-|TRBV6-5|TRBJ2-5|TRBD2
CASLPSGPGGETQYF
TGTGCCAGCCTCCCGTCGGGACCCGGGGGGGAGACCCAGTACTTC
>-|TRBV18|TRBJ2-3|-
CASSPGPDTQYF
TGTGCCAGCTCACCAGGCCCGGATACGCAGTATTTT
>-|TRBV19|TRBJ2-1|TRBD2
CASSFVSGTSGRTPYNEQFF
TGTGCCAGTAGTTTTGTCTCCGGGACTAGCGGGCGGACACCCTACAATGAGCAGTTCTTC